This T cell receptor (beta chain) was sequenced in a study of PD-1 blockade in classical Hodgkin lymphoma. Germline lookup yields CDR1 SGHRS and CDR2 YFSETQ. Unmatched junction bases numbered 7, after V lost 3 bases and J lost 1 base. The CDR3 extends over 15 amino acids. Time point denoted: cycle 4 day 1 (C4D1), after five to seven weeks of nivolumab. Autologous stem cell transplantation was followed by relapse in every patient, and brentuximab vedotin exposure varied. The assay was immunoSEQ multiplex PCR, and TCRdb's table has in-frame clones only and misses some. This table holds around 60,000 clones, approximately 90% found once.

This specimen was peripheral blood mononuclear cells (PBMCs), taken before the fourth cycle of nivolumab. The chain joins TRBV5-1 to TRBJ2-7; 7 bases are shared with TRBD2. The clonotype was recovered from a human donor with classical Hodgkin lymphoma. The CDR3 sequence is CASSSGGVLSYEQYF. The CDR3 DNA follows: TGCGCCAGCAGCTCTGGGGGGGTATTATCCTACGAGCAGTACTTC.